The clone carrying this T cell receptor beta chain was seen only a few times. The CDR3 runs to 14 residues. The V gene's germline CDR1 is SEHNR and CDR2 FQNEAQ (reference sequence). V lost 3 bases and J lost 3, with 11 bases in between. TCRdb passed the 5' RACE reads through MiXCR, listing each CDR3 protein once. Of around 380,000 distinct CDR3 sequences detected, over 25% appear once; the ten largest clones hold 6% to 7%. Six healthy women, forming three identical twin pairs, donated samples. The record originates from a study of identical twins' blood T cells. The sample consisted of PBMCs. The rearrangement joins TRBV7-9 to TRBJ1-1; D gene unclear. The clonotype comes from a woman aged 18 to 55 in good health. The CDR3 protein is CASSFIGDHTEAFF. The DNA for the CDR3 is TGTGCCAGCAGCTTTATAGGCGATCACACTGAAGCTTTCTTT.